The clone carrying this TCR beta chain occurred a few times. Its antigen is undetermined. These data are taken from a study of T-cell memory formation after mild COVID-19. About the study: TCR clusters were largely donor specific.

The TCR alpha and TCR beta cDNA libraries, bearing sample barcodes and UMIs, were generated by 5'RACE using constant-segment primers. TCRdb ran MiXCR on the 5' RACE reads and lists one entry per CDR3 protein. The repertoire consists of some 190,000 distinct CDR3 sequences, with around 16% occurring once and the leading ten covering around 2.4%. General study results and limits: There were some responding clones in pre-infection memory, which suggested that cross-reactive memory had joined. CD4/CD8 balance characterized clones contracting day 15 to 85, and CD4+ skew characterized later expanders.

With 5 bases clipped from V and 9 bases from J, the junction kept 5 bases outside the gene matches. CDR1 and CDR2 from the germline V gene are SGHNT and YENEEA. CDR3 size: 12 residues. The chain joins TRBV11-3 to TRBJ2-3, with TRBD2 identical over 7 bases. The sample comprised PBMCs or a T cell subset sorted from them (not recorded which). The origin of this receptor is an adult woman who had mild COVID-19 (a few samples of this study predate the infection). Cell type and time point are not known. This chain's CDR3 is CASSRRESTQYF. The CDR3 nucleotides read TGTGCCAGCAGCCGGCGGGAGTCAACGCAGTATTTT.